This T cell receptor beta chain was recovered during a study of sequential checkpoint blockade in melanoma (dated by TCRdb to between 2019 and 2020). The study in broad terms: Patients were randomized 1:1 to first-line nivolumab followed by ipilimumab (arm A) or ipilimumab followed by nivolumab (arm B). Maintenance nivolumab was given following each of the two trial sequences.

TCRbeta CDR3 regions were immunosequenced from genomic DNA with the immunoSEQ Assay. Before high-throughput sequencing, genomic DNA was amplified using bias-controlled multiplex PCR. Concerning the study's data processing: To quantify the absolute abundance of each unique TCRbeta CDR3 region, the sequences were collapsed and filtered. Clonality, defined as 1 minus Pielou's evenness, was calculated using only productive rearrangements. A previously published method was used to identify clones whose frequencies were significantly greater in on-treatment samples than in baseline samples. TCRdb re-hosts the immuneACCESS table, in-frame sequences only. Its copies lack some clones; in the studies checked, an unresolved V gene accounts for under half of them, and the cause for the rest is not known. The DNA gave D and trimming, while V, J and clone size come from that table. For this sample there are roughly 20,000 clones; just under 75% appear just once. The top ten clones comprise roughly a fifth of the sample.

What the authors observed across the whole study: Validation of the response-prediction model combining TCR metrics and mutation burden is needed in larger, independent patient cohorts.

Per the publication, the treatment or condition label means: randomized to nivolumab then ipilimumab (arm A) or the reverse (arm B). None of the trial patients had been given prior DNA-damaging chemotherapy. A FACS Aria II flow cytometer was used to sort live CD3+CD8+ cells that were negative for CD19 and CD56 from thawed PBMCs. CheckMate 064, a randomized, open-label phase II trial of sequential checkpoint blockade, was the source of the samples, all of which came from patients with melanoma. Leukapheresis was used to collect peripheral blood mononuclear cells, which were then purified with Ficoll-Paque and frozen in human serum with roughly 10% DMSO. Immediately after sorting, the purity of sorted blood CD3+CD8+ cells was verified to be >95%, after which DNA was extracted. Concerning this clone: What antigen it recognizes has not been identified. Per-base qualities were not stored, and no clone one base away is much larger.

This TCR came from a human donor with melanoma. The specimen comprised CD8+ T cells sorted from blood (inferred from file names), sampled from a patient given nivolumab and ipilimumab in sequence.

The DNA sequence is as follows: TGTGCCAGCAGCCCCGGTCGGGGGGGTCTACAGTACTTC. This gives the protein CASSPGRGGLQYF. The rearranged chain carries TRBV7-6 and TRBJ2-7, with TRBD2 matching 8 junction bases. The CDR3 spans 13 residues, from the cysteine through the phenylalanine. Only CDR3 DNA remains: 39 bases, in frame from the first base. CDR1 and CDR2 (SGHVS, FNYEAQ) derive from the germline V gene. The germline V end is reduced by 5 bases and the J end by 10 bases; junction bases left unmatched: 10.